These 7 T cell receptor beta chains share one sample of origin, sequenced in a study of shared clonotypes between healthy human individuals. This table comes from immunoSEQ multiplex PCR, and its TCRdb copy is limited to in-frame clones, with some not included. This table holds about 1 million clones, about 74% found once. Sequencing was performed on memory CD4+ T cells sorted from blood. Regarding subset: CD45RA-negative fraction. The receptors were sampled from a young man in good health.

The chain uses TRBV5-4 and TRBJ2-7; 9 bases map to TRBD1. The CDR3 totals 12 residues. V lost 4 bases, J lost 8 bases, and 4 bases stayed unmatched. Germline assignment: CDR1 SGHNT and CDR2 YYREEE (reference sequence). CDR3: CASSVGQGQQYF. The CDR3 DNA reads as TGTGCCAGCAGCGTCGGACAGGGGCAGCAGTACTTC.

Regarding this clone: At the DNA level, this CDR3 is encoded by other sequences in the same sample as well. The J gene is TRBJ1-5, the V gene TRBV6-5; maybe TRBD1 (5 bases). Germline values: CDR1 MNHEY, CDR2 SVGAGI. The V gene lost 0 bases and the J gene lost 5 bases, with 8 bases spanning the gap. This CDR3 has 14 residues. DNA of the CDR3: TGTGCCAGCAGTTACTCGAAAGGGGATCAGCCCCAGCATTTT. This gives the protein CASSYSKGDQPQHF.

This clone was observed a few times. The chain has TRBV19 and TRBJ1-6, with 7 bases matching TRBD1. Losses at the gene ends were 7 bases for V and 10 bases for J; bases not matched to a gene: 7. Germline V gene lookup returns CDR1 LNHDA and CDR2 SQIVND (reference sequence). This CDR3 contains 13 residues. This CDR3 reads CASTGQGESPLHF. CDR3 bases: TGTGCCAGTACGGGGCAGGGGGAATCACCCCTCCACTTT.

The V gene is TRBV5-4, the J gene TRBJ2-2; 10 positions match TRBD1. Germline V gene sequence: CDR1 SGHNT, CDR2 YYREEE (reference sequence). CDR3 length equals 16 residues. V lost 4 bases and J lost 6; bases outside the gene matches: 9. The CDR3 is CASSRPGQGKAGELFF. CDR3 sequence (DNA): TGTGCCAGCAGCCGCCCGGGACAGGGGAAGGCCGGGGAGCTGTTTTTT.

This clone has only a few counts. The chain couples TRBV25-1 to TRBJ1-4, with D possibly TRBD1 on 5 matching bases. The germline V gene encodes CDR1 MGHDK and CDR2 SYGVNS. Deletions cut 6 bases from V and 6 bases from J, with 14 bases between. The CDR3 length is 14 residues. CDR3 sequence: CASSAGALDEKLFF. Here the CDR3 DNA reads TGTGCCAGCAGCGCTGGGGCGCTTGATGAAAAACTGTTTTTT.

On this clone itself: Germline is not matched at one junction end, which may reflect a read error. CDR3 sequence (DNA): TGCGCCAGCAGCTCTGGACAGGGTTTAATACGGCACTTC. Amino acid sequence: CASSSGQGLIRHF. The chain carries TRBV5-1 and TRBJ2-7; 8 bases fit TRBD1. The CDR3 extends over 13 amino acids. CDR1 SGHRS and CDR2 YFSETQ come from the germline V gene. The full variable domain, completed using reference TRBV5-1 and TRBJ2-7, is KAGVTQTPRYLIKTRGQQVTLSCSPISGHRSVSWYQQTPGQGLQFLFEYFSETQRNKGNFPGRFSGRQFSNSRSEMNVSTLELGDSALYLCASSSGQGLIRHFGPGTRLTVT.

The genes are TRBV21-1 and TRBJ2-7; the table's D call of TRBD1 was not tested on the DNA. TRBV21-1 is flagged as a pseudogene. The CDR3 runs to 12 residues. CDR3 in amino acids: CASGTGTGEQYF. The CDR3 DNA sequence: TGTGCCAGCGGGACAGGGACGGGTGAGCAGTACTTC.